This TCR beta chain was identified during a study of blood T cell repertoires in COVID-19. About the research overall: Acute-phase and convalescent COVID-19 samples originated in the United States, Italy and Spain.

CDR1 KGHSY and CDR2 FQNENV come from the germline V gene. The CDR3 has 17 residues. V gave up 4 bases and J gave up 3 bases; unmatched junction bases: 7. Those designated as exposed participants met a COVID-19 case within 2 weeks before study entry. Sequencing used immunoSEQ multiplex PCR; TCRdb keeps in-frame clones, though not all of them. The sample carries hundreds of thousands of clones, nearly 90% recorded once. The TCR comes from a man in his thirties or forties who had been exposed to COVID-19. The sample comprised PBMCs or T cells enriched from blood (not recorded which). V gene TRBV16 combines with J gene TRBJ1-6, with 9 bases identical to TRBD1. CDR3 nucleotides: TGTGCCAGCAGCCTCCTACAGGGGGCGATCTATAATTCACCCCTCCACTTT. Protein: CASSLLQGAIYNSPLHF.